This T cell receptor (beta chain) was sequenced for a study of Ad26.COV2.S vaccination and SARS-CoV-2 variants. At the level of the study: Participants got Ad26.COV2.S intramuscularly, once or twice 56 days apart. Broader study findings: The TCR breadth and depth analyses may have produced an underestimate of total T cell responses. The placebo group had lower spike-specific TCR breadth than the vaccine recipients did.

TCRdb keeps only in-frame clones here, not all; method: immunoSEQ multiplex PCR. The data show nearly 400,000 clones, with 75% to 90% seen just once and under 2% held by the top ten. To note about this clone: Its antigen is undetermined.

Treatment indicated: over 15 received Ad26.COV2.S at low or high dose, single or two shots; five or six received placebo; per-sample allocation not given. On day 63 after the first injection, vaccine and placebo recipients gave samples. This sequence originates from a person between 18 and 60 years old who received the Ad26.COV2.S COVID-19 vaccine or a placebo. Here the sequenced sample was peripheral blood, taken in a trial of Ad26.COV2.S vaccine versus placebo.

The CDR3 here is CASSPTGGYTEAFF. The CDR3 DNA reads TGTGCCAGCAGCCCGACAGGGGGGTACACTGAAGCTTTCTTT. The chain uses TRBV3-1 (or the pseudogene TRBV3-2) and TRBJ1-1, with TRBD1 identical over 9 bases. This CDR3 has 14 amino acids. The J segment lost 3 bases and the V segment lost 4 bases, leaving 3 bases of the junction unmatched. Germline-derived CDR1 and CDR2 are LGHDT and YNNKEL (reference sequence).